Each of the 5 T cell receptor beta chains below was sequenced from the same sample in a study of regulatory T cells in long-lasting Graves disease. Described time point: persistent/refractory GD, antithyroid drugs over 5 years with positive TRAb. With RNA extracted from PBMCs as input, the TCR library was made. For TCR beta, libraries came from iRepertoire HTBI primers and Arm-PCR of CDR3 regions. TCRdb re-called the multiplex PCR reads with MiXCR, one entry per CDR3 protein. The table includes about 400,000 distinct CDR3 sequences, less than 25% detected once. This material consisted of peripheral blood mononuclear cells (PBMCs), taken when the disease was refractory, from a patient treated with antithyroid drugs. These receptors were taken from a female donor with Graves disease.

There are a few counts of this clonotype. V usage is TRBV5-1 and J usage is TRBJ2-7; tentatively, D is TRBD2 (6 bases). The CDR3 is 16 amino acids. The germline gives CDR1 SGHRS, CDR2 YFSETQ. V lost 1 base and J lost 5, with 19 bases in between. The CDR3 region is CASSLLPGTPANEQYF. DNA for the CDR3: TGCGCCAGCAGCTTGTTGCCGGGGACTCCCGCGAACGAGCAGTACTTC.

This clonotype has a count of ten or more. The CDR3 loop reads CAWSVGPGETQYF. In DNA form, the CDR3 reads TGTGCCTGGAGTGTAGGGCCTGGGGAGACCCAGTACTTC. The chain links TRBV30 to TRBJ2-5; D uncertain. This CDR3 has 13 residues. V was trimmed by 0 bases and J by 5 bases, leaving 10 bases between them. Germline-derived CDR1 and CDR2 are GTSNPN and SVGIG (reference sequence).

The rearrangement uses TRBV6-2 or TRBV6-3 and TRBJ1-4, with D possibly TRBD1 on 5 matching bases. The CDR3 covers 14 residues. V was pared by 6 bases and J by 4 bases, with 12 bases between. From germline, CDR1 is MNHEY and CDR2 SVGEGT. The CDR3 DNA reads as TGTGCCAGCAGCCAGGGAGGTGGTAATGAAAAACTGTTTTTT. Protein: CASSQGGGNEKLFF.

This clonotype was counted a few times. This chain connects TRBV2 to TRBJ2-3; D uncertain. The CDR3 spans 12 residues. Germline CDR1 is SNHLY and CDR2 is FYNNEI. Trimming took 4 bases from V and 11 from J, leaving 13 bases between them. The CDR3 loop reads CASSGSASRQYF. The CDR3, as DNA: TGTGCCAGCAGTGGTTCGGCTAGTAGGCAGTATTTT. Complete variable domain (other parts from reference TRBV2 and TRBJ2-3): EPEVTQTPSHQVTQMGQEVILRCVPISNHLYFYWYRQILGQKVEFLVSFYNNEISEKSEIFDDQFSVERPDGSNFTLKIRSTKLEDSAMYFCASSGSASRQYFGPGTRLTVL.

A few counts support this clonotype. The CDR3 loop reads CASSIAGGPYEQYF. In DNA, the CDR3 is TGCGCCAGCAGCATAGCGGGAGGGCCTTACGAGCAGTACTTC. The chain recombines TRBV5-1 with TRBJ2-7; 11 bases are a match to TRBD2. The CDR3 totals 14 residues. The J segment lost 4 bases and the V segment lost 4 bases, leaving 4 bases of the junction unmatched. Germline V gene sequence: CDR1 SGHRS, CDR2 YFSETQ.